One and the same sample provided the 21 T cell receptor beta chains below, sequenced in a study of T cell responses to AZD1222 COVID-19 vaccine. Only in-frame clones appear in the TCRdb table, and some are missing; sequencing was by immunoSEQ multiplex PCR. The sample yields nearly 110,000 clones, about nine tenths seen once. Sequenced here: peripheral blood, sampled on day 0 of AZD1222 vaccination. All receptors come from an adult in good health.

The CDR3 sequence is CASSLKMGGAGLRDSEGTEAFF. CDR3 nucleotides: TGTGCCAGCAGCTTAAAGATGGGGGGGGCAGGCTTAAGGGACTCCGAGGGAACTGAAGCTTTCTTT. The chain combines TRBV7-8 with TRBJ1-1; a possible D gene is TRBD1 (6 bases). Germline assignment: CDR1 SGHVS and CDR2 FQNEAQ. The ends were cut back, 2 bases at V and 5 bases at J, with 36 bases in the middle. The CDR3 runs 22 residues.

This clone was recorded many times. The genes are TRBV30 and TRBJ2-7; 10 bases align to TRBD2. Unmatched junction bases numbered 6, after V lost 6 bases and J lost 4 bases. This CDR3 spans 13 amino acids. Germline V CDR1 and CDR2: GTSNPN, SVGIG (reference sequence). DNA of the CDR3: TGTGCCTGTTCTAGCGGGAGTTCGTACGAGCAGTACTTC. As protein: CACSSGSSYEQYF.

The chain couples TRBV7-9 to TRBJ1-1; D gene uncertain. Trimming pared 0 bases from V and 1 base from J, leaving 9 bases between. CDR1 is SEHNR and CDR2 is FQNEAQ in the germline V gene (reference sequence). The length of the CDR3 is 15 residues. The CDR3 is CASSLAPGWNTEAFF. As DNA, the CDR3 is TGTGCCAGCAGCTTAGCTCCTGGTTGGAACACTGAAGCTTTCTTT. The complete variable domain, with remaining parts taken from reference TRBV7-9 and TRBJ1-1, reads DTGVSQNPRHKITKRGQNVTFRCDPISEHNRLYWYRQTLGQGPEFLTYFQNEAQLEKSRLLSDRFSAERPKGSFSTLEIQRTEQGDSAMYLCASSLAPGWNTEAFFGQGTRLTVV.

The J gene is TRBJ1-2, the V gene TRBV7-9; no reliable D call. The CDR3 has 15 amino acids. The ends were cut back, 5 bases at V and 1 base at J, with 14 bases in the middle. Germline lookup yields CDR1 SEHNR and CDR2 FQNEAQ (reference sequence). The CDR3 DNA reads TGTGCCAGCAGCGCCAATAGGTTCCTTAACTATGGCTACACCTTC. Its protein product is CASSANRFLNYGYTF.

The chain's CDR3 is CASSREGRSGELFF. Here the CDR3 DNA reads TGTGCCAGCAGTCGTGAAGGACGGAGCGGGGAGCTGTTTTTT. V gene TRBV2 combines with J gene TRBJ2-2; no clear D. V shed 5 bases and J shed 7 bases, with 14 bases lying between them. The CDR3 loop spans 14 amino acids. Germline-derived CDR1 and CDR2 are SNHLY and FYNNEI.

In the case of this clone: A read error may produce the germline difference seen at one junction end. The rearrangement joins TRBV30 to TRBJ1-1; 8 bases align to TRBD1. Per germline, CDR1 GTSNPN and CDR2 SVGIG (reference sequence). This CDR3 is 12 amino acids long. CDR3 coding DNA: TGTGCCGGGAGGACAGGGTGGACTGAAGCTTTCTTT. Translating it yields CAGRTGWTEAFF.

This clone was detected only once. The rearrangement joins TRBV10-3 to TRBJ1-4; 8 bases agree with TRBD1. CDR3 length equals 15 residues. Trimming cost V 3 bases and J 4 bases; bases outside gene matches: 4. Germline V gene lookup returns CDR1 ENHRY and CDR2 SYGVKD. The DNA of the CDR3 is TGTGCCATCAGTGAAGGACAGGGAGGTAATGAAAAACTGTTTTTT. This sequence encodes CAISEGQGGNEKLFF.

This rearrangement joins TRBV7-2 to TRBJ2-3, with 8 bases aligning to TRBD2. The CDR3 consists of 16 residues. Germline V gene sequence: CDR1 SGHTA, CDR2 FQGNSA. The V segment lost 2 bases and the J segment 1 base; nucleotides outside the gene matches: 5. The CDR3 spells CASSLSPGLGTDTQYF. The CDR3 nucleotides read TGTGCCAGCAGCTTAAGCCCGGGACTAGGCACAGATACGCAGTATTTT. The whole variable domain, filled in from reference TRBV7-2 and TRBJ2-3, reads GAGVSQSPSNKVTEKGKDVELRCDPISGHTALYWYRQSLGQGLEFLIYFQGNSAPDKSGLPSDRFSAERTGGSVSTLTIQRTQQEDSAVYLCASSLSPGLGTDTQYFGPGTRLTVL.

The chain links TRBV28 to TRBJ2-7; 9 bases match TRBD1. The CDR3 consists of 15 residues. Germline CDR1 reads MDHEN; CDR2 reads SYDVKM. With V trimmed by 1 base and J by 6 bases, 7 bases remained unmatched. The CDR3: CASSLLDRGVVEQYF. CDR3 nucleotide sequence: TGTGCCAGCAGTTTATTGGACAGGGGAGTAGTCGAGCAGTACTTC.

This clone was counted between two and nine times. The chain links TRBV21-1 to TRBJ2-4. TRBV21-1 is termed a pseudogene. The CDR3 extends over 15 amino acids. CDR3 amino acids: CASSKVCGAKNIQYF. CDR3 sequence (DNA): TGTGCCAGCAGCAAAGTGTGTGGAGCCAAAAACATTCAGTACTTC.

The chain is built from TRBV7-2 and TRBJ2-3; 9 bases align to TRBD2. The V gene end was trimmed by 3 bases and the J gene end by 1 base; junction bases not matched to a gene: 8. The CDR3 runs 17 residues. CDR1 SGHTA and CDR2 FQGNSA come from the germline V gene. The chain's CDR3 is CASSFRRSSGGTDTQYF. In DNA, the CDR3 is TGTGCCAGCAGCTTCCGAAGATCTAGCGGGGGCACAGATACGCAGTATTTT.

The chain employs TRBV12-3 or TRBV12-4 and TRBJ1-6; weak D call: TRBD1 (5 bases). The CDR3 has 13 amino acids. Trimming took off 1 base at V and 9 bases at J, with 7 bases between the two ends. Written as DNA, the CDR3 is TGTGCCAGCAGTTTAGGGGGGGGTTCACCCCTCCACTTT. This encodes CASSLGGGSPLHF.

The chain links TRBV7-2 to TRBJ2-7; the D gene is possibly TRBD1 (6 bases). The V and J ends lost 3 bases and 1 base respectively, with 10 bases between them. Germline-derived CDR1 and CDR2 are SGHTA and FQGNSA. The CDR3 loop spans 14 amino acids. The CDR3 DNA is TGTGCCAGCAGCTTGGACAGCGGATCCTACGAGCAGTACTTC. Translating gives CASSLDSGSYEQYF.

J is TRBJ1-4 and V is TRBV30; D not certain. From germline, CDR1 is GTSNPN and CDR2 SVGIG (reference sequence). This CDR3 is built from 15 residues. Trimming took 0 bases from V and 8 from J, leaving 16 bases between them. This CDR3 is CAWSVWGEGNEKLFF. The DNA of the CDR3 is TGTGCCTGGAGTGTATGGGGTGAGGGAAACGAAAAACTGTTTTTT.

CDR3 DNA sequence: TGTGCCAGCAGTTCCTTGACAGGAGCTAACTATGGCTACACCTTC. It specifies CASSSLTGANYGYTF. The chain combines TRBV27 with TRBJ1-2; D possibly corresponds to TRBD1 (6 bases). V was shortened by 4 bases and J by 0 bases, with 12 bases between the two germline ends. Looked up from germline, CDR1 is MNHEY and CDR2 is SMNVEV (reference sequence). The CDR3 runs to 15 residues.

This clone has a handful of counts. The CDR3 reads CASSLRGYSNQPQHF. The CDR3 nucleotides are TGTGCCAGCAGCTTAAGAGGGTATAGCAATCAGCCCCAGCATTTT. The chain links TRBV13 to TRBJ1-5; D is unclear. There are 15 residues in the CDR3. The V and J ends lost 2 bases and 0 bases respectively, with 8 bases between them. The germline CDR1 and CDR2 sequences are PRHDT and FYEKMQ (reference sequence).

The V call is TRBV13, the J call TRBJ2-2; the match to TRBD2 covers 7 bases. The CDR3 covers 13 residues. The germline V gene has CDR1 PRHDT and CDR2 FYEKMQ (reference sequence). V lost 6 bases and J lost 5; bases outside the gene matches: 3. The CDR3 sequence is CASRRGWTGELFF. CDR3 nucleotide sequence: TGTGCCAGCAGGCGGGGGTGGACCGGGGAGCTGTTTTTT.

This clone was counted once. V usage is TRBV7-9 and J usage is TRBJ1-4; 9 bases are a match to TRBD1. V lost 5 bases to trimming and J lost 5 bases; unmatched junction nucleotides: 3. CDR1 is SEHNR and CDR2 is FQNEAQ in the germline V gene (reference sequence). The CDR3 runs 14 residues. The CDR3 DNA sequence: TGTGCCAGCAGCGCCGGGACAGGGAATGAAAAACTGTTTTTT. It encodes CASSAGTGNEKLFF.

The chain recombines TRBV6-6 with TRBJ2-1; 10 bases are a match to TRBD2. This CDR3 is 14 amino acids long. CDR1 is MNHNY and CDR2 is SVGAGI in the germline V gene (reference sequence). V shed 5 bases, J shed 12 bases, and the junction held 10 bases outside the gene matches. Here the CDR3 reads CASSPSELAGVQFF. The CDR3 DNA follows: TGTGCCAGCAGTCCCTCCGAGCTAGCGGGGGTGCAGTTCTTC.

The chain recombines TRBV7-2 with TRBJ1-2; no definite D call. Trimming pared 1 base from V and 4 bases from J, leaving 7 bases between. This CDR3 is 13 amino acids long. The germline gives CDR1 SGHTA, CDR2 FQGNSA. The CDR3 sequence is CASSLDLSYGYTF. In DNA, the CDR3 is TGTGCCAGCAGCTTAGATCTATCCTATGGCTACACCTTC.

This chain links TRBV6-2 or TRBV6-3 with TRBJ1-2; weak D call: TRBD1 (6 bases). Germline CDR1 MNHEY, CDR2 SVGEGT. The CDR3 is 14 residues long. With 0 bases removed from V and 3 bases from J, the gap between germline ends came to 8 bases. CDR3 protein: CASSYSDRHYGYTF. The CDR3 nucleotides read TGTGCCAGCAGTTACTCCGACAGGCACTATGGCTACACCTTC.